The clone carrying this T cell receptor (beta chain) was seen repeatedly, ten times or more. What it binds is not known. This sample was included in a study of T-cell memory formation after mild COVID-19. The study's findings and limits: In pre-infection memory, a portion of responding clones appeared, which suggested that cross-reactive memory joined. The CD4+ clones that contracted clustered mainly within CM and EM, and the CD8+ clones concentrated in EMRA.

Employing constant-segment primers, 5'RACE generated TCR alpha and TCR beta cDNA libraries bearing sample barcodes and UMIs. One entry per CDR3 protein results from TCRdb running MiXCR on the 5' RACE reads. The table lists approximately 150,000 distinct CDR3 sequences, approximately 15% of them singletons. This CDR3 is 15 amino acids long. Germline V gene sequence: CDR1 SGHTA, CDR2 FQGNSA. V shed 4 bases, J shed 3 bases, and the junction held 7 bases outside the gene matches. The genes are TRBV7-2 and TRBJ2-7; 9 positions agree with TRBD2. Sequenced input: PBMCs or a T cell subset sorted from them (not recorded which). The TCR comes from an adult woman who had mild COVID-19 (a few samples of this study predate the infection). Cell type and time point are not known. The CDR3 reads CASSSARGGLYEQYF. The DNA of the CDR3 is TGTGCCAGCAGCTCAGCGCGGGGGGGCCTCTACGAGCAGTACTTC.